These 8 T cell receptor beta chains came from one sample sequenced in a study of T-cell reconstitution after alpha-beta-depleted transplantation in children (dated by TCRdb to 2016 to 2018). The library came from PCR. The instrument was an Illumina HiSeq 2500. TCR libraries were prepared with molecular barcoding, using unique molecular identifiers to normalize TCRbeta repertoire quantification. The public sequencing data were trimmed at Q25 with fastp and processed into clonotypes with MiXCR by TCRdb, which kept only in-frame beta chains. Under each unique CDR3 protein, matching rows form one entry showing the most common genes and DNA. In this sample the table shows over 85,000 distinct CDR3 sequences, approximately 10% of which occur a single time. The top ten clones comprise about 8.8% of the sample. The sequencing here drew on PBMCs from the stem cell graft donor, taken from the stem cell graft. The receptors were gathered from a human donor who donated a stem cell graft to a child with acute lymphoblastic leukemia.

This clonotype was detected many times. V usage is TRBV27 and J usage is TRBJ1-5, with a tentative D call TRBD1 (6 bases). V was cut by 6 bases and J by 1 base, with 13 bases left in between. From germline, CDR1 is MNHEY and CDR2 SMNVEV (reference sequence). The CDR3 runs to 15 residues. CDR3 sequence reads: CASSPGQRSNQPQHF. CDR3 DNA: TGTGCCAGCAGCCCCGGACAGCGAAGCAATCAGCCCCAGCATTTT.

The sample holds many counts of this clonotype. The chain joins TRBV27 to TRBJ2-7, with TRBD2 matching 10 bases. With V trimmed by 5 bases and J by 5 bases, 9 bases remained unmatched. The V gene's germline CDR1 is MNHEY and CDR2 SMNVEV (reference sequence). This CDR3 is 15 amino acids long. The CDR3 DNA follows: TGTGCCAGCAGTCCACAGCGGGAGGGGGGGAACGAGCAGTACTTC. It encodes CASSPQREGGNEQYF.

This clonotype was seen at least ten times. The chain is built from TRBV4-1 and TRBJ2-1, with 10 positions matching TRBD1. Germline V gene data show CDR1 as MGHRA and CDR2 as YSYEKL. This CDR3 comprises 14 residues. Trimming at V came to 4 bases and at J to 7 bases, leaving 4 bases not matched to a gene. For the CDR3, the DNA is TGCGCCAGCAGCCTAGGGGACAGGGGTAATGAGCAGTTCTTC. Protein sequence: CASSLGDRGNEQFF.

V is TRBV27 and J is TRBJ2-3; maybe TRBD2 (5 bases). CDR1 and CDR2 (germline): MNHEY, SMNVEV (reference sequence). The ends were cut back, 5 bases at V and 1 base at J, with 13 bases in the middle. This CDR3 is 15 amino acids long. The CDR3 sequence is CASSREPGGTDTQYF. The CDR3 region has the DNA TGTGCCAGCAGTAGAGAACCCGGGGGCACAGATACGCAGTATTTT.

This clonotype was recorded at least ten times. The chain joins TRBV2 to TRBJ2-2; D possibly corresponds to TRBD2 (5 bases). V shed 10 bases and J shed 5 bases, with 11 bases lying between them. This CDR3 contains 12 residues. CDR1 is SNHLY and CDR2 is FYNNEI in the germline V gene. CDR3 nucleotide sequence: TGTGCCACCATCTGGGAGACCGGGGAGCTGTTTTTT. Translating it yields CATIWETGELFF.

The chain couples TRBV7-8 to TRBJ2-2, with D tentatively TRBD2 (5 bases). Germline CDR1 reads SGHVS; CDR2 reads FQNEAQ. V dropped 7 bases and J dropped 4 bases, with 16 bases sitting between them. The CDR3 extends over 15 amino acids. CDR3 amino acids: CASTARDPTTGELFF. The CDR3, as DNA: TGTGCCAGCACCGCCCGGGATCCGACCACCGGGGAGCTGTTTTTT.

This clonotype showed up many times. The chain uses TRBV20-1 and TRBJ1-4; possible D gene TRBD1, 5 bases. The CDR3 has 14 amino acids. The V end lost 6 bases, the J end lost 8 bases, and 19 bases lay between the germline ends. Germline lookup yields CDR1 DFQATT and CDR2 SNEGSKA (reference sequence). The CDR3 loop is CSAPRGGVKEKLFF. Written as DNA, the CDR3 is TGCAGTGCCCCCCGGGGAGGGGTGAAAGAAAAACTGTTTTTT.

This clonotype has at least ten counts. The chain joins TRBV4-1 to TRBJ1-1, with 10 positions matching TRBD1. This CDR3 has 19 amino acids. The germline gives CDR1 MGHRA, CDR2 YSYEKL. J lost 1 base, V lost 0 bases, and 11 bases had no gene match. CDR3 bases: TGCGCCAGCAGCCAAGATCCGCGAGACAGGGGGCGTCGGAACACTGAAGCTTTCTTT. Translated: CASSQDPRDRGRRNTEAFF.